The 15 T cell receptor beta chains given below trace back to one sample, sequenced in a study of shared clonotypes between healthy human individuals. The data were produced by immunoSEQ multiplex PCR, yet TCRdb's version contains in-frame clones alone and is incomplete. This sample has nearly 2 million clones, with over 85% found just once. CD45RO-negative, CCR7-selected cells formed the naive CD8 fraction, which excluded terminally differentiated effector memory CD45RA+ cells. The source material was naive CD8+ T cells sorted from blood. These receptors were taken from a man aged 18 to 29 in good health.

Remarks on this clone: This specimen includes other DNA sequences encoding the same CDR3. This chain joins TRBV6-5 and TRBJ1-5; TRBD1 agrees at 10 bases. J lost 6 bases, V lost 2 bases, and 1 base had no gene match. The germline CDR1 and CDR2 sequences are MNHEY and SVGAGI. The CDR3 sequence is 14 residues long. The CDR3 spells CASSYGQGGQPQHF. The CDR3 DNA reads TGTGCCAGCAGTTACGGACAGGGGGGTCAGCCCCAGCATTTT.

The V gene is TRBV9, the J gene TRBJ2-2, with D possibly TRBD2 on 5 matching bases. CDR1 is SGDLS and CDR2 is YYNGEE in the germline V gene. Between the trimmed V and J ends, which lost 0 bases and 6 bases, there was a span of 15 bases. The CDR3 has 16 amino acids. The CDR3 DNA is TGTGCCAGCAGCGTAGCTAGCACGGCAGTCTCCGGGGAGCTGTTTTTT. This translates into CASSVASTAVSGELFF.

The V gene is TRBV7-9, the J gene TRBJ2-1; D is perhaps TRBD2 (7 bases). The germline V and J ends were trimmed by 5 bases and 4 bases, with 18 bases remaining between them. The V gene's germline CDR1 is SEHNR and CDR2 FQNEAQ (reference sequence). There are 16 residues in the CDR3. As DNA, the CDR3 is TGTGCCAGCAGCGAAAGAGGGGGGGTAAATTACAATGAGCAGTTCTTC. It translates to CASSERGGVNYNEQFF.

This clone was seen only once. The chain joins TRBV7-8 to TRBJ2-7, with 8 bases lining up with TRBD1. Germline CDR1 and CDR2: SGHVS and FQNEAQ. With 1 base clipped from V and 3 bases from J, the junction kept 17 bases outside the gene matches. The CDR3 spans 19 residues. The CDR3 nucleotides read TGTGCCAGCAGCTTAGACTGGGACAGGTTGGGGGGAATTTTCTACGAGCAGTACTTC. This sequence encodes CASSLDWDRLGGIFYEQYF.

The CDR3: CASSLKLGTGGTDTQYF. As DNA, the CDR3 is TGTGCCAGCAGCTTGAAATTGGGGACAGGGGGCACAGATACGCAGTATTTT. The chain joins TRBV5-6 to TRBJ2-3; TRBD1 aligns across 10 bases. Losses at the gene ends were 1 base for V and 1 base for J; bases not matched to a gene: 6. The CDR3 spans 17 residues. From germline, CDR1 is SGHDT and CDR2 YYEEEE.

This chain joins TRBV6-5 and TRBJ2-1; TRBD2 agrees at 7 bases. Germline V gene sequence: CDR1 MNHEY, CDR2 SVGAGI. The CDR3 spans 15 residues. Trimming cost V 2 bases and J 3 bases; bases outside gene matches: 4. The CDR3 spells CASSYVLAVYNEQFF. The CDR3 region has the DNA TGTGCCAGCAGTTACGTTCTAGCGGTCTACAATGAGCAGTTCTTC.

J is TRBJ2-7 and V is TRBV10-1, with TRBD1 identical over 7 bases. The CDR3 extends over 15 amino acids. Germline-derived CDR1 and CDR2 are WNHNN and SYGVQD (reference sequence). With V trimmed by 3 bases and J by 3 bases, 8 bases remained unmatched. CDR3 nucleotides: TGCGCCAGCAGTGATCCCTCAACAGGGGACTACGAGCAGTACTTC. Its protein product is CASSDPSTGDYEQYF.

This sequence joins TRBV4-3 and TRBJ2-1; the match to TRBD2 covers 8 bases. This CDR3 contains 14 residues. The V and J ends lost 4 bases and 7 bases, in that order; junction bases with no gene match: 6. Germline V lookup: CDR1 LGHNA, CDR2 YSLEER. In DNA, the CDR3 is TGCGCCAGCAGCCGGGGCGTAGCGGGAAATGAGCAGTTCTTC. It codes for CASSRGVAGNEQFF.

This sequence joins TRBV6-5 and TRBJ1-1, with a weak D call TRBD1 (6 bases). The V end was cut by 2 bases, the J end by 5 bases, with 18 bases between. CDR1 and CDR2 (germline): MNHEY, SVGAGI. The CDR3 totals 16 residues. CDR3 amino acids: CASSYAPTGIRTEAFF. The CDR3 DNA sequence: TGTGCCAGCAGTTACGCACCTACAGGGATTCGGACTGAAGCTTTCTTT.

This chain joins TRBV27 and TRBJ1-6; D may be TRBD1 (5 bases). CDR1 MNHEY and CDR2 SMNVEV come from the germline V gene (reference sequence). Trimming cost V 3 bases and J 9 bases, with 18 bases left between them. The length of the CDR3 is 16 residues. DNA for the CDR3: TGTGCCAGCAGTTTGAGTCTGGGGGAGTTAGTTTCACCCCTCCACTTT. Encoded protein: CASSLSLGELVSPLHF.

Turning to this clone: The same CDR3 also results from other DNA sequences found in this sample. The rearrangement uses TRBV7-9 and TRBJ1-1, with D uncertain. V was clipped by 3 bases and J by 1 base, with 3 bases between them. Germline V gives CDR1 SEHNR, CDR2 FQNEAQ (reference sequence). The CDR3 has 12 amino acids. Here the CDR3 reads CASSFQNTEAFF. The CDR3 region has the DNA TGTGCCAGCAGCTTTCAGAACACTGAAGCTTTCTTT.

This rearrangement joins TRBV11-2 to TRBJ1-2; D is uncertain. CDR1 is SGHAT, CDR2 FQNNGV, per germline. The CDR3 is made up of 15 amino acids. V lost 5 bases and J lost 0, with 13 bases in between. The CDR3 spells CASSPMDEANYGYTF. For the CDR3, the DNA is TGTGCCAGCAGCCCTATGGACGAGGCTAACTATGGCTACACCTTC.

The V gene is TRBV6-6, the J gene TRBJ2-7; tentative D call: TRBD1 (5 bases). Germline V lookup: CDR1 MNHNY, CDR2 SVGAGI (reference sequence). Trimming pared 1 base from V and 0 bases from J, leaving 7 bases between. CDR3 length: 14 residues. The DNA of the CDR3 is TGTGCCAGCAGTTACTTGGACAACTCCTACGAGCAGTACTTC. Translation gives CASSYLDNSYEQYF.

V is TRBV27 and J is TRBJ2-7, with 7 bases fitting TRBD1. The CDR3 length is 17 residues. Germline trimming cut 4 bases from V and 2 bases from J; bases unmatched to any gene: 14. In germline, CDR1 is MNHEY, CDR2 SMNVEV (reference sequence). CDR3 in amino acids: CASSSQRWTGPTYEQYF. As DNA, the CDR3 is TGTGCCAGCAGTTCACAAAGATGGACAGGACCCACCTACGAGCAGTACTTC.

A note on this clone: Compared with germline, one end of the junction differs, possibly owing to a read error. CDR3 DNA sequence: TGTGCCGGCAGCTCCCTTAAAGCGGGGGTGGAGACCCAGTACTTC. Encoded protein: CAGSSLKAGVETQYF. The chain links TRBV7-8 to TRBJ2-5; TRBD2 agrees at 8 bases. The CDR3 spans 15 residues. Looked up from germline, CDR1 is SGHVS and CDR2 is FQNEAQ.